These T cell receptor beta chains were read from a single sample in a study of T cell responses to AZD1222 COVID-19 vaccine. Generated by immunoSEQ multiplex PCR, the TCRdb table keeps only in-frame clones and is missing some. Of 100,000 to 150,000 clones detected, 90% appear once; the ten largest clones hold less than 4.5%. The sequences come from peripheral blood, collected on day 0 of MenACWY control vaccination. These receptor sequences come from an adult in good health. Each CDR3 is given with its conserved first and last residue. Each record gives: D gene, V gene, CDR3 length, J gene, CDR3 protein. A D gene is named only where the DNA matches it firmly.

>TRBD1|TRBV28|16|TRBJ1-2
CASSLTFPTGTYGYTF
>NA|TRBV21-1|10|TRBJ1-1
CASSNDDQPF
>NA|TRBV19|16|TRBJ1-5
CASSTPQGKGNQPQHF
>TRBD1|TRBV2|15|TRBJ2-6
CASSYRGEGANVLTF
>NA|TRBV6-4|15|TRBJ1-5
CASSDRGPGDQPQHF
>TRBD2|TRBV9|16|TRBJ2-7
CASSANPTSGSDEQYF
>NA|TRBV11-3|13|TRBJ1-1
CASSTGGNTEAFF
>NA|TRBV7-9|16|TRBJ2-1
CASSQFGTPAYNEQFF
>TRBD2|TRBV18|19|TRBJ2-2
CASSPGTSGRVANTGELFF
>TRBD2|TRBV28|15|TRBJ2-1
CASSLWSLADNEQFF
>NA|TRBV5-1|14|TRBJ2-1
CASSTPTGFNEQFF
>NA|TRBV29-1|14|TRBJ2-3
CSAETWGRTDTQYF
>TRBD1|TRBV10-1|14|TRBJ2-3
CASSRTGDIYTQYF
>NA|TRBV20-1|10|TRBJ2-7
CSARLEGQYF
>NA|TRBV7-8|13|TRBJ2-2
CASSPRGAGELFF
>TRBD1|TRBV7-9|15|TRBJ1-4
CASSLLDRANEKLFF
>NA|TRBV28|10|TRBJ2-1
CASSSLSQFF
>NA|TRBV6-5|15|TRBJ2-2
CASSYSQGDTGELFF
>NA|TRBV28|16|TRBJ1-5
CASSLSRPGSPWPQHF
>NA|TRBV11-1|11|TRBJ2-5
CASSRQETQYF
>TRBD1|TRBV28|14|TRBJ1-2
CASSRTGQGHGYTF
>NA|TRBV6-5|13|TRBJ1-6
CASSYRLNSPLHF
>TRBD1|TRBV4-1|16|TRBJ2-3
CASSQDEGANTDTQYF
>NA|TRBV5-4|13|TRBJ2-7
CASSFRGVEEQYF
>TRBD1|TRBV5-6|14|TRBJ1-3
CASSLGDRVDTIYF
>TRBD2|TRBV7-3|17|TRBJ2-2
CASSPLGGHSNTGELFF
>NA|TRBV5-4|15|TRBJ1-6
CASSLASGGTSPLHF
>NA|TRBV10-3|14|TRBJ2-2
CAISESADTGELFF
>NA|TRBV24-1|14|TRBJ2-3
CATSDLSGTDTQYF
>TRBD1|TRBV6-5|15|TRBJ1-5
CASREDRVGNQPQHF
>NA|TRBV15|16|TRBJ2-3
CATSRGQGGTTDTQYF
>NA|TRBV18|13|TRBJ1-1
CASSPTGNTEAFF
>NA|TRBV24-1|15|TRBJ2-1
CATSDWDTPYNEQFF
>NA|TRBV6-1|16|TRBJ1-6
CASSEAWAVPNSPLHF
>NA|TRBV10-1|15|TRBJ1-5
CASSESRGQNQPQHF
>TRBD1|TRBV29-1|16|TRBJ2-3
CSVRGGTGVMEDTQYF
>NA|TRBV12-2|18|TRBJ2-2
CASRLVPTSGGSTGELFF
>NA|TRBV3-1/TRBV3-2|17|TRBJ2-3
CASSQDIMAGSTDTQYF
>NA|TRBV21-1|20|TRBJ2-1
CARAGDSGLAGERCYNEQFF
>NA|TRBV19|15|TRBJ1-5
CASRLDPSSNQPQHF
>NA|TRBV7-9|14|TRBJ2-1
CASSLLMAYNEQFF
>NA|TRBV2|14|TRBJ2-1
CASRPRSSYNEQFF
>NA|TRBV5-1|13|TRBJ1-4
CASTHGGGEKLFF
>NA|TRBV27|17|TRBJ1-5
CASSFRQGVEVGQPQHF
>NA|TRBV15|14|TRBJ1-5
CATSKGRINQPQHF
>NA|TRBV19|13|TRBJ2-5
CASSTGAWETQYF
>NA|TRBV6-5|12|TRBJ2-5
CASRYWEETQYF
>NA|TRBV5-4|14|TRBJ1-2
CASSLGQEVYGYTF
>NA|TRBV7-9|15|TRBJ1-1
CASSLETGVNTEAFF